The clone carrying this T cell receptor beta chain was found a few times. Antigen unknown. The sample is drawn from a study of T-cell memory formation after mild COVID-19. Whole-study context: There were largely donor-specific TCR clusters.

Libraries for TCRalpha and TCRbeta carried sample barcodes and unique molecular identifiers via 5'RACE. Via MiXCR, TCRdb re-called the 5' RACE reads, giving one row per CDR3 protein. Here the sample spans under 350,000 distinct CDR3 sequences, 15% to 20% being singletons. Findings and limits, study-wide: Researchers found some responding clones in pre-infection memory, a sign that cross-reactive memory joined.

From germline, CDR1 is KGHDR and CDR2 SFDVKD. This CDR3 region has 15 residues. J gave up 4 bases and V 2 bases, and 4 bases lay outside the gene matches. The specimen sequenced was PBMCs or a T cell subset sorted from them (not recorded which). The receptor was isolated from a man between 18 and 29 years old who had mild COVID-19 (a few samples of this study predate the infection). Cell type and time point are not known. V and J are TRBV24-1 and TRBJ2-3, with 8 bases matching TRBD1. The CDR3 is CATSDSRTGPDTQYF. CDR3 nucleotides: TGTGCCACCAGTGATTCCAGGACAGGGCCAGATACGCAGTATTTT.